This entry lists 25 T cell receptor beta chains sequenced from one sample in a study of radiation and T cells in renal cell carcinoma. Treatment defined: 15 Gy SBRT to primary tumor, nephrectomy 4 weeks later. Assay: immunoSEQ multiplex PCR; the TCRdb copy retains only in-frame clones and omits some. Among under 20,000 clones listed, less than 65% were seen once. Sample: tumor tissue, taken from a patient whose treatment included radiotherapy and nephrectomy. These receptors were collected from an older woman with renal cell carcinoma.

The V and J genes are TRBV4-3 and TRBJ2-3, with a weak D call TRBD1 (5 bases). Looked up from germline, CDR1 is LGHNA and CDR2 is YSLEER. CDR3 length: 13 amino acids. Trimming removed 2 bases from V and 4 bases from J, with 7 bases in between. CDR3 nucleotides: TGCGCCAGCAGCCAAAGGGGTCCAGATACGCAGTATTTT. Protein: CASSQRGPDTQYF.

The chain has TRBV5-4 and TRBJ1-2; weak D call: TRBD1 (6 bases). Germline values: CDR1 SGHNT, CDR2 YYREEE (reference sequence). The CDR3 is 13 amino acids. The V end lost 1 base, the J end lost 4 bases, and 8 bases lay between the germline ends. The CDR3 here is CASSLTGSYGYTF. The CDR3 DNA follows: TGTGCCAGCAGCTTGACAGGGAGCTATGGCTACACCTTC. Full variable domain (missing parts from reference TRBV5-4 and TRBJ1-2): ETGVTQSPTHLIKTRGQQVTLRCSSQSGHNTVSWYQQALGQGPQFIFQYYREEENGRGNFPPRFSGLQFPNYSSELNVNALELDDSALYLCASSLTGSYGYTFGSGTRLTVV.

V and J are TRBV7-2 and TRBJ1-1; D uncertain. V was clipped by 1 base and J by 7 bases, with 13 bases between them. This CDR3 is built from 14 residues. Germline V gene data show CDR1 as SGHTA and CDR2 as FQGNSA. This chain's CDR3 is CASSLEGYGSEAFF. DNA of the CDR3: TGTGCCAGCAGCTTAGAAGGATATGGGAGTGAAGCTTTCTTT.

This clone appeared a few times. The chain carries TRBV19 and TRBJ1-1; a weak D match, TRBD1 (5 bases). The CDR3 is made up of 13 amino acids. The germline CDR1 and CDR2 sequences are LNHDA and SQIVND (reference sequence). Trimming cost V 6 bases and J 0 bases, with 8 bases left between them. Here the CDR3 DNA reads TGTGCCAGTAGGGGGACTGTGAACACTGAAGCTTTCTTT. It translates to CASRGTVNTEAFF.

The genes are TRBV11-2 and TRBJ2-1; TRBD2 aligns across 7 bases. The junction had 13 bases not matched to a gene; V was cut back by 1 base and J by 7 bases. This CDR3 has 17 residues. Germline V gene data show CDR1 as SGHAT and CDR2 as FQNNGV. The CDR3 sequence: CASSLVPPSGLRNEQFF. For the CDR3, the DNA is TGTGCCAGCAGCTTAGTTCCCCCTAGCGGTTTGAGGAATGAGCAGTTCTTC.

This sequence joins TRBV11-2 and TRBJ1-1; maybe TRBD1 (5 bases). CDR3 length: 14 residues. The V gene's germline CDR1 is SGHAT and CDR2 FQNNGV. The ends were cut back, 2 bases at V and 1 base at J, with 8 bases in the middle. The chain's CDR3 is CASSLRGGNTEAFF. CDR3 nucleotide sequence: TGTGCCAGCAGCTTACGTGGGGGGAACACTGAAGCTTTCTTT.

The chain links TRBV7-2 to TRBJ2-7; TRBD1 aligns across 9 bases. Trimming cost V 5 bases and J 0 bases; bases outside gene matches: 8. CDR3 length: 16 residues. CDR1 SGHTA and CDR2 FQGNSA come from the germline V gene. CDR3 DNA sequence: TGTGCCAGCAGCCGTATCACAGGGGGCAGCTCCTACGAGCAGTACTTC. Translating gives CASSRITGGSSYEQYF.

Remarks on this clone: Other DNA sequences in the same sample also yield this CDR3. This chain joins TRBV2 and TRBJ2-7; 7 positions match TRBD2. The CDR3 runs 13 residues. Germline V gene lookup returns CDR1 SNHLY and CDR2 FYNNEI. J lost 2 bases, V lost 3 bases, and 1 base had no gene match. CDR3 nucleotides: TGTGCCAGCAGTGAGGGGGGGACCTACGAGCAGTACTTC. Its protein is CASSEGGTYEQYF.

The CDR3 region has the DNA TGTGCCAGCAGCCCAGGACAGACCTATGGCTACACCTTC. This sequence encodes CASSPGQTYGYTF. The chain couples TRBV14 to TRBJ1-2, with TRBD1 as a possible D gene (6 bases). V shed 4 bases and J shed 4 bases, with 10 bases lying between them. The CDR3 is 13 amino acids. Germline CDR1 and CDR2: SGHDN and FVKESK.

CDR3 nucleotides: TGTGCCAGCAGCTCCGGGGGGGCCAAAAACATTCAGTACTTC. The encoded protein is CASSSGGAKNIQYF. The chain employs TRBV7-8 and TRBJ2-4; 7 positions match TRBD2. Looked up from germline, CDR1 is SGHVS and CDR2 is FQNEAQ. V shed 4 bases and J 1 base; nucleotides not matched to a gene: 1. CDR3 length: 14 residues.

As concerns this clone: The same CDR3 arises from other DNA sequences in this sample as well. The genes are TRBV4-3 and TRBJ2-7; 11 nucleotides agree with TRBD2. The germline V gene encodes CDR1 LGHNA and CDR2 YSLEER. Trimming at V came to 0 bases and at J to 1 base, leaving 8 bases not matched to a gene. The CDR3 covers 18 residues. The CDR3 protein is CASSQDLAGGLLSYEQYF. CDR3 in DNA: TGCGCCAGCAGCCAAGACCTAGCGGGGGGTCTCTTATCCTACGAGCAGTACTTC.

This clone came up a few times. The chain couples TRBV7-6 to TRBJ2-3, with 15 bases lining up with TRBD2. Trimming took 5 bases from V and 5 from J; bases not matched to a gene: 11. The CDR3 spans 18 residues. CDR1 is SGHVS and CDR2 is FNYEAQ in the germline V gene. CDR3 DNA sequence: TGTGCCAGCAGCCCGGGACTAGCGGGGGGCCCAGAGGGAGATACGCAGTATTTT. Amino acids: CASSPGLAGGPEGDTQYF.

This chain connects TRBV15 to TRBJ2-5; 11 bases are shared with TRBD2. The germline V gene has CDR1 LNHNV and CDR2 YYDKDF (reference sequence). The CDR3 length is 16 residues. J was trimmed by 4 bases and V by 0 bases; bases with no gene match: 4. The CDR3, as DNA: TGTGCCACCAGCAGAGATAGCGGGGGGGCGGGAGAGACCCAGTACTTC. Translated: CATSRDSGGAGETQYF.

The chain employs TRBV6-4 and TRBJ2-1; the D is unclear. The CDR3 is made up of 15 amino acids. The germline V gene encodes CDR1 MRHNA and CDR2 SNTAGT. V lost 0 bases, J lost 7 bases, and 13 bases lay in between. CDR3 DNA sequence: TGTGCCAGCAGTGACTCGGGCAGTGACCCGAATGAGCAGTTCTTC. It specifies CASSDSGSDPNEQFF.

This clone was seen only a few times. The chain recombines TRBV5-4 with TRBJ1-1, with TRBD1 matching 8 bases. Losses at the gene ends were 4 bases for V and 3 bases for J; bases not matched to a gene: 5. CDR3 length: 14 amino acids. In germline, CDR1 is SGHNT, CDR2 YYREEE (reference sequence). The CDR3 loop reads CASSKQGEYTEAFF. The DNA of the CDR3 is TGTGCCAGCAGCAAACAGGGGGAGTACACTGAAGCTTTCTTT.

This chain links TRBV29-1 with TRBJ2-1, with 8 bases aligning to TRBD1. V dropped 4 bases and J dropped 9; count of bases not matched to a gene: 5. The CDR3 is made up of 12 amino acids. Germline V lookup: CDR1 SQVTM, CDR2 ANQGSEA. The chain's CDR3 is CSVGTGRGEQFF. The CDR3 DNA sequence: TGCAGCGTTGGGACAGGGAGAGGTGAGCAGTTCTTC.

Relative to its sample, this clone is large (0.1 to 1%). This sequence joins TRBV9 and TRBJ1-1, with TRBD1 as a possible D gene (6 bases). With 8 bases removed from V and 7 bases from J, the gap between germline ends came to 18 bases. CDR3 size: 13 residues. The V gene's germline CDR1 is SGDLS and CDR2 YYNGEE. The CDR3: CASSVGDTGEAFF. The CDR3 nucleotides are TGTGCCAGTTCGGTGGGGGACACAGGTGAAGCTTTCTTT.

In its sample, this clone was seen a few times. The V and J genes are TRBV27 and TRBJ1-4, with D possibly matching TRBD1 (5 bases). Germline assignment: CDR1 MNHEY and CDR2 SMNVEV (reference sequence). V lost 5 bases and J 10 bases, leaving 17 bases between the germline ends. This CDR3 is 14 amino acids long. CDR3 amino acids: CASSTDFQRGKLFF. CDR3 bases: TGTGCCAGCAGTACGGACTTCCAGAGGGGAAAACTGTTTTTT.

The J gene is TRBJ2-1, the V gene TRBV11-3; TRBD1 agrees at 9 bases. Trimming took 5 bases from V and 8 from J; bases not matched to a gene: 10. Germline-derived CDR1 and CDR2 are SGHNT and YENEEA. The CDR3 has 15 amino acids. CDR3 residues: CASSPRTGAVDEQFF. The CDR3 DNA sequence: TGTGCCAGCAGCCCTCGGACAGGGGCAGTGGATGAGCAGTTCTTC.

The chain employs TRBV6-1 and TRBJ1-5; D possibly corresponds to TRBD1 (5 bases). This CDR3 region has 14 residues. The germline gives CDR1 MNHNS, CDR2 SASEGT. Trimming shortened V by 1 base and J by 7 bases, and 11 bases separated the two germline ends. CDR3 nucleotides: TGTGCCAGCAGTGAAGTCCCAGGGTTGCAGCCCCAGCATTTT. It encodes CASSEVPGLQPQHF.

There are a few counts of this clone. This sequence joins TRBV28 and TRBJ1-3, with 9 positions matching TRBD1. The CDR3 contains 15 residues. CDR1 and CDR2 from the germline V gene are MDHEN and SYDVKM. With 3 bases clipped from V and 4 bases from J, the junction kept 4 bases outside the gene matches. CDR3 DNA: TGTGCCAGCAGTTTCACAGGGGGCGCCGGAAACACCATATATTTT. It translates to CASSFTGGAGNTIYF.

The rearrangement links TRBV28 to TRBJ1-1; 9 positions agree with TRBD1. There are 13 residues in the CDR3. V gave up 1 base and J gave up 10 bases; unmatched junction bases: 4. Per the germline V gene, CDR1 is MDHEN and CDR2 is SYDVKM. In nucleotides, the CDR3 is TGTGCCAGCAGTTTATACGGGACAGGGCGAGCTTTCTTT. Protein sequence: CASSLYGTGRAFF.

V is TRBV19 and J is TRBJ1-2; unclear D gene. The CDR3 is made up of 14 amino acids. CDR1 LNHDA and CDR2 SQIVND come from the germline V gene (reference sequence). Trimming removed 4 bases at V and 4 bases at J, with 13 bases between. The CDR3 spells CASSTPEWGYGYTF. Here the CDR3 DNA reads TGTGCCAGTAGTACCCCCGAGTGGGGCTATGGCTACACCTTC.

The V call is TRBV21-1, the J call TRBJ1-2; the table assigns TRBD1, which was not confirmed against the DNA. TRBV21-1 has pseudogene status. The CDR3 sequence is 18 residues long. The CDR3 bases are TGTGCCAGCAGCAAAATTGGGACAGGTCACGCTCGTAACTATGGCTACACCTTC. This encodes CASSKIGTGHARNYGYTF.

The CDR3 DNA reads as TGTGCCAGCAGCAACACTGAAGCTTTCTTT. Its translation: CASSNTEAFF. The V gene is TRBV7-9, the J gene TRBJ1-1; D is undetermined. V lost 5 bases and J lost 2, with 0 bases in between. This CDR3 has 10 residues. CDR1 is SEHNR, CDR2 FQNEAQ, per germline (reference sequence).